What follows are 21 T cell receptor beta chains derived from one specimen sequenced in a study of CD8 T cells in ankylosing spondylitis. TCRdb reanalysed the 5' RACE reads using MiXCR and keeps one entry per CDR3 protein. This table holds approximately 250,000 distinct CDR3 sequences, approximately 24% found once. Sequenced: blood, either unsorted or a sorted T cell fraction (not recorded which). The origin of the receptors is a male donor with ankylosing spondylitis or in good health (not recorded which).

There are a few counts of this clonotype. The chain carries TRBV7-9 and TRBJ2-7; weak D call: TRBD2 (5 bases). The germline gives CDR1 SEHNR, CDR2 FQNEAQ (reference sequence). Between the trimmed V and J ends, which lost 3 bases and 7 bases, there was a span of 13 bases. CDR3 length equals 13 residues. CDR3 region: CASSFPGKTEQYF. CDR3 in DNA: TGTGCCAGCAGCTTCCCGGGGAAGACAGAGCAGTACTTC.

On this clonotype: A read error may explain this, as a much larger clone is one base away. This chain joins TRBV4-1 and TRBJ1-4; a possible D gene is TRBD1 (5 bases). This CDR3 is built from 15 residues. Germline CDR1 reads MGHRA; CDR2 reads YSYEKL. CDR3: CASSQEGLINVKLFF. In nucleotides, the CDR3 is TGCGCCAGCAGCCAAGAGGGACTGATTAATGTAAAACTGTTTTTT.

This clonotype appeared a few times. J is TRBJ1-1 and V is TRBV12-3 or TRBV12-4; D is uncertain. Trimming took 7 bases from V and 1 from J, leaving 10 bases between them. The CDR3 runs to 13 residues. The CDR3 region is CASKPLPNTEAFF. DNA for the CDR3: TGTGCCAGCAAACCCCTTCCGAACACTGAAGCTTTCTTT.

The V call is TRBV12-3 or TRBV12-4, the J call TRBJ2-1; 12 bases map to TRBD1. The CDR3 contains 14 residues. The V segment lost 5 bases and the J segment 10 bases; nucleotides outside the gene matches: 6. CDR3 nucleotide sequence: TGTGCCAGCAGTCCAGGGACAGGGGGCAGGGAGCAGTTCTTC. It encodes CASSPGTGGREQFF.

This clonotype was detected ten times or more. This chain joins TRBV20-1 and TRBJ2-1, with D possibly TRBD2 on 6 matching bases. V dropped 3 bases and J dropped 3 bases, with 15 bases sitting between them. Germline loops: CDR1 DFQATT, CDR2 SNEGSKA (reference sequence). This CDR3 contains 15 residues. CDR3 sequence: CSASGGGPVYNEQFF. The CDR3 DNA is TGCAGTGCTAGTGGGGGAGGACCCGTCTACAATGAGCAGTTCTTC.

This clonotype was seen many times. This rearrangement joins TRBV29-1 to TRBJ2-7; perhaps TRBD2 as D (6 bases). Germline V gene sequence: CDR1 SQVTM, CDR2 ANQGSEA. CDR3 length: 11 residues. Trimming stripped 3 bases from V and 6 bases from J, with 9 bases between. The CDR3 protein is CSVDRGGEQYF. CDR3 sequence (DNA): TGCAGCGTTGATCGGGGAGGCGAGCAGTACTTC.

This clonotype has a handful of counts. In DNA form, the CDR3 reads TGTGCCACCAGCAGGAGCGGGGGGGCTGAAGAGCAGTTCTTC. Residues: CATSRSGGAEEQFF. The chain has TRBV15 and TRBJ2-1; 10 bases are a match to TRBD2. The trim removed 3 bases at V and 10 bases at J, leaving 6 bases unmatched. CDR1 LNHNV and CDR2 YYDKDF come from the germline V gene (reference sequence). The length of the CDR3 is 14 residues.

In its sample, this clonotype was seen a few times. The chain employs TRBV5-1 and TRBJ2-3, with D possibly matching TRBD2 (6 bases). This CDR3 is 15 amino acids long. Germline CDR1 SGHRS, CDR2 YFSETQ. The V and J ends lost 0 bases and 5 bases respectively, with 13 bases between them. CDR3 DNA sequence: TGCGCCAGCAGCTTGGGGGGGGTGTCTGTAGATACGCAGTATTTT. Residues: CASSLGGVSVDTQYF.

At least ten counts were recorded for this clonotype. The chain links TRBV28 to TRBJ1-4; TRBD1 might be the D (6 bases). Germline lookup yields CDR1 MDHEN and CDR2 SYDVKM. Trimming stripped 6 bases from V and 6 bases from J, with 14 bases between. The CDR3 length is 14 residues. Here the CDR3 reads CASSPTTGDEKLFF. The DNA of the CDR3 is TGTGCCAGCAGCCCAACGACAGGAGATGAAAAACTGTTTTTT.

The chain links TRBV10-3 to TRBJ2-3, with D tentatively TRBD2 (5 bases). This CDR3 has 14 residues. The V end was cut by 3 bases, the J end by 2 bases, with 9 bases between. Germline lookup yields CDR1 ENHRY and CDR2 SYGVKD. CDR3 in DNA: TGTGCCATCAGTGATGTACGGGACACAGATACGCAGTATTTT. Protein product: CAISDVRDTDTQYF.

V usage is TRBV14 and J usage is TRBJ2-3; D ambiguous. CDR3 length equals 11 residues. The V end was cut by 4 bases, the J end by 4 bases, with 3 bases between. Germline V gene lookup returns CDR1 SGHDN and CDR2 FVKESK. The CDR3 bases are TGTGCCAGCAGCCGAGCAGATACGCAGTATTTT. Encoded protein: CASSRADTQYF.

The chain couples TRBV20-1 to TRBJ2-3; D is undetermined. Trimming took off 0 bases at V and 2 bases at J, with 18 bases between the two ends. Germline CDR1 reads DFQATT; CDR2 reads SNEGSKA (reference sequence). CDR3 length: 17 amino acids. Here the CDR3 reads CSARDLRLGTNTDTQYF. The CDR3, as DNA: TGCAGTGCTAGAGATTTGCGTTTGGGTACGAACACAGATACGCAGTATTTT.

The chain is built from TRBV20-1 and TRBJ1-5, with TRBD1 matching 8 bases. The germline gives CDR1 DFQATT, CDR2 SNEGSKA (reference sequence). This CDR3 contains 12 residues. The V gene end was trimmed by 6 bases and the J gene end by 5 bases; junction bases not matched to a gene: 3. The CDR3 loop reads CSAQTGDQPQHF. The CDR3 DNA reads as TGCAGTGCACAGACAGGGGATCAGCCCCAGCATTTT.

Remarks on this clonotype: This may be a read error, as it is one base from a much larger clone. CDR3 DNA: TGTGCCAGCAGCTTAGAGAGAACCTACAATGTGCAGTTCTTC. Its protein is CASSLERTYNVQFF. The chain has TRBV7-2 and TRBJ2-1; no clear D. The germline gives CDR1 SGHTA, CDR2 FQGNSA. The CDR3 spans 14 residues.

CDR3 bases: TGTGCCAGCAGATGGGACATCCAAGAGACCCAGTACTTC. Its protein product is CASRWDIQETQYF. V is TRBV2 and J is TRBJ2-5, with D possibly TRBD1 on 6 matching bases. CDR1 is SNHLY and CDR2 is FYNNEI in the germline V gene. V shed 6 bases and J shed 1 base, with 9 bases lying between them. The CDR3 spans 13 residues.

This clonotype showed up just a few times. The chain is built from TRBV12-3 or TRBV12-4 and TRBJ1-2; TRBD1 matches at 8 bases. With V trimmed by 6 bases and J by 8 bases, 11 bases remained unmatched. The CDR3 extends over 14 amino acids. CDR3 sequence: CASRMTGVTRGYTF. CDR3 nucleotides: TGTGCCAGCAGAATGACAGGGGTTACTCGAGGCTACACCTTC.

This clonotype has only a few counts. The chain has TRBV27 and TRBJ2-6; D uncertain. V was clipped by 6 bases and J by 0 bases, with 12 bases between them. CDR3 length: 16 amino acids. CDR1 and CDR2 (germline): MNHEY, SMNVEV (reference sequence). CDR3 nucleotide sequence: TGTGCCAGCAGAAGGGCTGAACACTCTGGGGCCAACGTCCTGACTTTC. Its translation is CASRRAEHSGANVLTF.

This clonotype has a handful of counts. The V call is TRBV12-3 or TRBV12-4, the J call TRBJ2-7, with D unclear. CDR3 size: 14 residues. Between the trimmed V and J ends, which lost 5 bases and 0 bases, there was a span of 11 bases. The CDR3 spells CASSPRLSSYEQYF. CDR3 nucleotides: TGTGCCAGCAGTCCGAGACTGTCCTCCTACGAGCAGTACTTC.

Of note for this clonotype: This likely stems from a read error, as it lies one base from a far larger clone. The rearrangement joins TRBV12-3 or TRBV12-4 to TRBJ2-2; no reliable D call. The V and J ends lost 3 bases and 7 bases respectively, with 6 bases between them. The CDR3 covers 12 residues. The CDR3 protein is CASSFSSGELFF. The DNA for the CDR3 is TGTGCCAGCAGTTTCAGTAGCGGGGAGCTGTTTTTT.

This clonotype was detected many times. The chain links TRBV20-1 to TRBJ2-1, with D perhaps TRBD2 (5 bases). Trimming cost V 4 bases and J 7 bases, with 8 bases left between them. From germline, CDR1 is DFQATT and CDR2 SNEGSKA (reference sequence). CDR3 length equals 11 residues. The CDR3 here is CSAIGVNEQFF. The CDR3, as DNA: TGCAGTGCTATCGGGGTGAATGAGCAGTTCTTC.

This CDR3 reads CASSLSQRETQYF. The CDR3 DNA sequence: TGTGCCAGCAGCTTATCACAACGGGAGACCCAGTACTTC. The V call is TRBV7-3, the J call TRBJ2-5; no reliable D call. Germline CDR1 and CDR2: SGHTA and FQGTGA. The ends were cut back, 2 bases at V and 5 bases at J, with 9 bases in the middle. This CDR3 has 13 amino acids.